The sequence of this T cell receptor beta chain was determined in a study of T-cell memory formation after mild COVID-19. Broader study findings: Contracting clones localized mainly to CM and EM when CD4+ and mainly to EMRA when CD8+. Confirmation was lacking for SARS-CoV-2 specificity of second-wave clones that peaked on day 37. Cross-reactive memory apparently joined, as some responding clones appeared in pre-infection memory.

Per the germline V gene, CDR1 is SQVTM and CDR2 is ANQGSEA. The CDR3 length is 13 residues. The trim removed 7 bases at V and 5 bases at J, leaving 6 bases unmatched. TCRdb reprocessed the 5' RACE reads via MiXCR and lists one record per CDR3 protein. The repertoire holds some 120,000 distinct CDR3 sequences, with around 15% as singletons. The table lists this clonotype with a few counts. Its antigen is currently unknown. The receptor was isolated from a man between 18 and 29 years old who had mild COVID-19 (a few samples of this study predate the infection). Cell type and time point are not known. Sequenced: PBMCs or a T cell subset sorted from them (not recorded which). The rearrangement links TRBV29-1 to TRBJ2-1, with 9 bases aligning to TRBD1. This CDR3 is CSGRDRVDNEQFF. For the CDR3, the DNA is TGCAGCGGCCGGGACAGGGTAGACAATGAGCAGTTCTTC.